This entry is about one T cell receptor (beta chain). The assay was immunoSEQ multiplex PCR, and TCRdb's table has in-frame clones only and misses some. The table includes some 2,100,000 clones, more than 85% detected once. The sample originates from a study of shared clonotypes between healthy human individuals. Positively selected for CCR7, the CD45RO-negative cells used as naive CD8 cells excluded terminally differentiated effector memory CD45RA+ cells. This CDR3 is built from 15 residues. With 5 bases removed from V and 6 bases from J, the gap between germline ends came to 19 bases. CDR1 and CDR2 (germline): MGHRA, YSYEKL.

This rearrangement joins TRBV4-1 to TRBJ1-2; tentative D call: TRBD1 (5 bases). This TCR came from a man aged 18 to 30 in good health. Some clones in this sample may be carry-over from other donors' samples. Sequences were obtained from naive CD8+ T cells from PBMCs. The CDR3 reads CASSSAGGEVHGYTF. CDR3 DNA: TGCGCCAGCAGCTCAGCGGGGGGGGAAGTGCATGGCTACACCTTC.